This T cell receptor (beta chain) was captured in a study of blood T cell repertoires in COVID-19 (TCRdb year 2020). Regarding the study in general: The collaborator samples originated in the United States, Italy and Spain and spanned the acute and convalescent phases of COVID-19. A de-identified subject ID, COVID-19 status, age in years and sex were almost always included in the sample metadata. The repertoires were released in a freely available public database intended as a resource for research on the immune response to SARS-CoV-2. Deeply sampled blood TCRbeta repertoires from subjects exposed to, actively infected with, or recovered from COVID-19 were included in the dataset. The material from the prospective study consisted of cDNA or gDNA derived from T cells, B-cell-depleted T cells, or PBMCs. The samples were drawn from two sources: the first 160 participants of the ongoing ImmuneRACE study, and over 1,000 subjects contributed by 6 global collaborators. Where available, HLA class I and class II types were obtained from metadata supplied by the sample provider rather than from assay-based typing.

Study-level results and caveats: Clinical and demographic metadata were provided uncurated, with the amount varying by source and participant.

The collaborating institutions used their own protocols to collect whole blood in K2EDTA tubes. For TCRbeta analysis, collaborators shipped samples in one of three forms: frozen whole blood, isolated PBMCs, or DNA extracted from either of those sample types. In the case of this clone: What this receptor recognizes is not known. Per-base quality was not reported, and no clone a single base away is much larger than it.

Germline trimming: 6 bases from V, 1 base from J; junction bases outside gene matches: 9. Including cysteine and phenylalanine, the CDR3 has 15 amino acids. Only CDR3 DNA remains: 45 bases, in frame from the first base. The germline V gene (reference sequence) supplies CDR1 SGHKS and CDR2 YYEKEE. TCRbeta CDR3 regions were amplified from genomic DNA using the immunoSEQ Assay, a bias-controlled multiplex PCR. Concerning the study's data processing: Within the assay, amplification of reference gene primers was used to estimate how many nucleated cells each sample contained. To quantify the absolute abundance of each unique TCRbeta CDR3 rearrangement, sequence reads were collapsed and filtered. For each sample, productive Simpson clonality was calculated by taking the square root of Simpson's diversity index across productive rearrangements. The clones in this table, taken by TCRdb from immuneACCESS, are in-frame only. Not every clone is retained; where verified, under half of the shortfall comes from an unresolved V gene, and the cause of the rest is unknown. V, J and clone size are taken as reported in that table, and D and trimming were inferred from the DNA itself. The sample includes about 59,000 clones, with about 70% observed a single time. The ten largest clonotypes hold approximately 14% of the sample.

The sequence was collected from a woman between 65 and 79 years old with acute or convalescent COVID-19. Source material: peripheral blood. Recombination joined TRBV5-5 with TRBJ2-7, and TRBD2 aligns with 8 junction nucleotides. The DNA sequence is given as TGTGCCAGCACCTCGAGCGGGGGAAATTCCTACGAGCAGTACTTC. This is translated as CASTSSGGNSYEQYF.